Listed below are T cell receptor beta chains from one sample, sequenced in a study of blood T cells in healthy people across ages. Via MiXCR, TCRdb re-called the 5' RACE reads, giving one row per CDR3 protein. Of about 540,000 distinct CDR3 sequences listed, around 24% were seen once; the top ten hold around 10%. This sample was shared with a second study, whose subject was T cells of mothers and their children.

Sequenced input: blood. Source of these receptors: a boy aged 5-17 years in good health. Each CDR3 is given without its conserved first and last residue.

j_gene	v_gene	CDR3aa
TRBJ1-1	TRBV6-4	ASKDSFNTEAF
TRBJ2-5	TRBV7-2	ASSSGKTQY
TRBJ2-1	TRBV6-2/TRBV6-3	ANRNRGLKSSYNEQF
TRBJ2-3	TRBV7-9	ASSLLRTSGDTDTQY
TRBJ1-2	TRBV4-3	ASSQANRGGGYT
TRBJ1-6	TRBV12-3/TRBV12-4	ASSLGSGRNSPLH
TRBJ2-3	TRBV2	ASSEIALTDTQY
TRBJ2-1	TRBV12-3/TRBV12-4	ASSLGLVGEQF
TRBJ2-5	TRBV7-2	ASSFSAGTGGQETQY
TRBJ2-5	TRBV6-5	ASSPRDGQETQY
TRBJ2-5	TRBV5-4	ASAWDSFQETQY
TRBJ2-7	TRBV28	ASSLSGGPFEQY
TRBJ2-7	TRBV15	ATSRTGEQY
TRBJ2-2	TRBV7-7	ASSAGQNTGELF
TRBJ2-3	TRBV9	ASSVGLAGTLGTDTQY
TRBJ2-5	TRBV28	ASMGFPSGSEETQY
TRBJ2-1	TRBV24-1	ATSDPTGGPYNEQF
TRBJ2-7	TRBV6-6	ASTPVSGVEQY
TRBJ2-5	TRBV20-1	SARGSREGQETQY
TRBJ1-2	TRBV5-1	ASSPGQSGAGANYGYT
TRBJ2-5	TRBV20-1	SAGGGRRQEAQY
TRBJ2-7	TRBV2	ASSDVTSYEQY
TRBJ1-1	TRBV29-1	SVENSLNTEAF
TRBJ2-1	TRBV11-3	ASSLDGTKTTDEQF
TRBJ2-7	TRBV28	ASSFQGVYEQY
TRBJ2-5	TRBV12-3/TRBV12-4	ASSFPLADQETQY
TRBJ2-5	TRBV24-1	ATSDFVAEETQY
TRBJ1-4	TRBV20-1	SALLQMGEKLF
TRBJ2-5	TRBV12-3/TRBV12-4	ASSLSLEWETQY